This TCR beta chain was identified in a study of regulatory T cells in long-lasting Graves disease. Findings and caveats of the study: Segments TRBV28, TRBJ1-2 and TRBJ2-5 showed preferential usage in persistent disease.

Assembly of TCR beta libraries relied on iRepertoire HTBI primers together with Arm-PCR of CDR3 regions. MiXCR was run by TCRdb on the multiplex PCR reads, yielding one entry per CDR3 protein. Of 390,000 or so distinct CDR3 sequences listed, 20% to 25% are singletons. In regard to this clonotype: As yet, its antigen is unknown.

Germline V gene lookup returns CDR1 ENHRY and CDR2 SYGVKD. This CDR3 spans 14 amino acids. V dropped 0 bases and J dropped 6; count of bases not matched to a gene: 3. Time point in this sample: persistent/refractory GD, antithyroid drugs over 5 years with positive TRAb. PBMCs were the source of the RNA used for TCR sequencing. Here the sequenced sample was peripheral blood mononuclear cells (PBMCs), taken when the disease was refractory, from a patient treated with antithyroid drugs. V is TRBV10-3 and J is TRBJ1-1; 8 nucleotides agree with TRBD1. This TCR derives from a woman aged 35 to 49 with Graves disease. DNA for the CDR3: TGTGCCATCAGTGAGTCGACAGGGGTGGCTGAAGCTTTCTTT. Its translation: CAISESTGVAEAFF.